This paragraph covers one TCR beta chain sequence. CDR1 and CDR2 (germline): SGHVS, FQNEAQ. The CDR3 sequence is 15 residues long. The V end lost 1 base, the J end lost 2 bases, and 12 bases lay between the germline ends. The entry originates in a study of spatial heterogeneity in lung cancer. On the study more broadly: The average appearance count of each unique TCR and UMI combination in raw reads was more than ten.

Every TCR cDNA molecule bore its own unique molecular identifier. TCRdb itself ran the 5' RACE reads through MiXCR, one entry per CDR3 protein. The sample includes about 52,000 distinct CDR3 sequences, about 7.4% of them seen just once. As to time point: blood at routine non-recurrence follow-up after resection. Unsorted samples of tumor, nontumor lung or frozen PBMC had their whole RNA sequenced. This TCR came from a female donor with early-stage non-small cell lung cancer. The chain has TRBV7-8 and TRBJ2-7; D possibly corresponds to TRBD1 (6 bases). The sequencing here drew on PBMCs, taken at follow-up. CDR3 sequence reads: CASSLDGTLAYEQYF. CDR3 nucleotides: TGTGCCAGCAGCTTAGATGGGACACTTGCCTACGAGCAGTACTTC.